This TCR beta chain was documented in a study of T cells in Graves' hyperthyroidism and ophthalmopathy. Newly diagnosed hyperthyroidism patients aged 18 to 65 years had disease lasting under 2 months. Each diagnosis was grounded in clinical symptoms, serum thyroxine and TRAb, thyroid ultrasound, and orbital computed tomography. It was RNA transcripts that yielded the amplified TCR beta CDR3 regions. The HTBI primer set drove a first-round RT-PCR of the TCR CDR3. TCRdb reprocessed the multiplex PCR reads with MiXCR, giving one entry per CDR3 protein. Among over 700,000 distinct CDR3 sequences, roughly 40% were seen once, and the ten largest hold more than 7%. General study results and limits: A model built on 13 V-J features separated ophthalmopathy from stable hyperthyroidism.

V was clipped by 6 bases and J by 2 bases; unmatched bases: 8. Germline CDR1 ENHRY, CDR2 SYGVKD. The CDR3 has 15 amino acids. This clonotype was observed many times. What it binds is not known. This clonotype was sampled from a man aged 18 to 29 with Graves' hyperthyroidism. The J gene is TRBJ2-7, the V gene TRBV10-3; TRBD2 aligns across 9 bases. The sequencing sample was made of blood. This CDR3 reads CAISDQRTSAYEQYF. The CDR3 bases are TGTGCCATCAGCGACCAACGGACTAGCGCCTACGAGCAGTACTTC.